This T cell receptor beta chain was obtained from a study of blood T cell repertoires in COVID-19. In the original workflow: The authors estimated nucleated cell counts from reference gene primer amplification. Clones were read by immunoSEQ multiplex PCR, and TCRdb kept only the in-frame ones, dropping some. V, J and clone size derive from that table, while D and trimming were established from the DNA sequence. The sample lists about 330,000 clones, just over 85% occurring once. Researchers sorted participants into cohorts using their self-reported clinical history. Cohort 3 recovered donors had two negative PCRs, clearance, or symptom resolution. Germline lookup yields CDR1 LNHDA and CDR2 SQIVND (reference sequence). This CDR3 spans 13 amino acids. Deletions cut 6 bases from V and 4 bases from J, with 12 bases between.

The chain is built from TRBV19 and TRBJ2-5, with D possibly being TRBD2 (5 bases). The sequencing sample was made of PBMCs or T cells enriched from blood (not recorded which). The TCR was taken from a woman between 18 and 30 years old who had recovered from COVID-19. The CDR3 nucleotides are TGTGCCAGTAGGCCCCTTGGAGGAGAGACCCAGTACTTC. It specifies CASRPLGGETQYF.